This TCR beta chain is drawn from a study of CD4+ T cells in melanoma. A note on this clone: What it recognizes is unknown.

Clones were sequenced by immunoSEQ multiplex PCR, and TCRdb holds only the in-frame ones, with some missing. Among roughly 9,200 clones, approximately 64% were seen once, and the ten largest hold around 15%. This CDR3 is built from 16 residues. The germline gives CDR1 SGHRS, CDR2 YFSETQ. V lost 1 base, J lost 2 bases, and 12 bases lay in between. Whole-study results and caveats: Diverse differentiation states were reported for melanoma neoantigen-specific CD4+ T cells. A reported correlation linked neoantigen-specific CD4+ T cells to CD8+, macrophage and B cell function.

This chain links TRBV5-1 with TRBJ2-2, with D maybe TRBD2 (7 bases). Source material: cells from a culture (not recorded whether cultured in vitro). This sequence originates from a human donor with melanoma. CDR3 region: CASSLFGGRNTGELFF. The CDR3 DNA follows: TGCGCCAGCAGCTTGTTCGGGGGGCGCAACACCGGGGAGCTGTTTTTT.